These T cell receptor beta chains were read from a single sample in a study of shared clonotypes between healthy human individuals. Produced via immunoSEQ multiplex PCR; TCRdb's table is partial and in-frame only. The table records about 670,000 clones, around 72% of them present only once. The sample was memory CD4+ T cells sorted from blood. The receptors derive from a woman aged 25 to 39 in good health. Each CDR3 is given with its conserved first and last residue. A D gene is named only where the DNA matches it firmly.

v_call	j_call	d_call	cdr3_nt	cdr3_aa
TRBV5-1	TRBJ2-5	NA	TGCGCCAGCAGCCCGCTATACCAAGAGACCCAGTACTTC	CASSPLYQETQYF
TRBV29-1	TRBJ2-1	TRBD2	TGCAGCGTTGGTAAAGCGGGGGGAAACAATGAGCAGTTCTTC	CSVGKAGGNNEQFF
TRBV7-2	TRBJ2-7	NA	TGTGCCAGCAGCGCCTGGACAGAGCCCTACGAGCAGTACTTC	CASSAWTEPYEQYF
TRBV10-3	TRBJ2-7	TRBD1	TGTGCCATCATGGGACAGGGCAGCTACGAGCAGTACTTC	CAIMGQGSYEQYF
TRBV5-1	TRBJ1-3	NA	TGCGCCAGCAGCGAAGGGACATCTGGAAACACCATATATTTT	CASSEGTSGNTIYF
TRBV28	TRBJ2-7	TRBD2	TGTGCCAGCCTCCCCGGGACTAGCGGCTACGAGCAGTACTTC	CASLPGTSGYEQYF
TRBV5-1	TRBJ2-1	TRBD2	TGCGCCAGCAGCTCAAATCTAGCGGGAGTCGGGAATGAGCAGTTCTTC	CASSSNLAGVGNEQFF
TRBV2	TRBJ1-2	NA	TGTGCCAGCACCCGGGCCGGGGAGGACTACACCTTC	CASTRAGEDYTF
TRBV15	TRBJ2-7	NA	TGTGCCACCAGCAGAGATAGGGGGGGAGCCTACGAGCAGTACTTC	CATSRDRGGAYEQYF
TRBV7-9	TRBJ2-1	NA	TGTGCCAGCAGCTTAGGAGAGATACCCAAGCAGTTCTTC	CASSLGEIPKQFF
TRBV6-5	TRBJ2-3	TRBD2	TGTGCCAGCAGGGAGCGGGAGGGAGTAAATACGCAGTATTTT	CASREREGVNTQYF
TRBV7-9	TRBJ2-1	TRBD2	TGTGCCAGCAGCGACCGGACTAGCGGGAGCTCCTACAATGAGCAGTTCTTC	CASSDRTSGSSYNEQFF
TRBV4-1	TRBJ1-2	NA	TGCGCCAGCAGCCAAGAACGCTTGCCAGGGGTTGGCTACACCTTC	CASSQERLPGVGYTF
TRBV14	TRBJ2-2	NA	TGTGCCAGCAGCCAAGCCAGGGCGGCCGGGGAGCTGTTTTTT	CASSQARAAGELFF